The source of this T cell receptor beta chain is a study of cytomegalovirus exposure and HLA in healthy donors. PCR involved 60 Vbeta and 13 Jbeta primers. TCRdb keeps only in-frame clones here, not all; method: immunoSEQ multiplex PCR. The repertoire holds roughly 100,000 clones, with around three quarters as singletons. This CDR3 is 14 amino acids long. Germline values: CDR1 SGHRS, CDR2 YFSETQ. The trim removed 4 bases at V and 4 bases at J, leaving 4 bases unmatched. This rearrangement joins TRBV5-1 to TRBJ2-7; 11 bases match TRBD2. The sequencing sample was made of PBMCs. This TCR was recovered from a man aged 45-65 years in good health and CMV-seropositive. CDR3 residues: CASSVTSGSYEQYF. The CDR3, as DNA: TGCGCCAGCAGCGTTACTAGCGGGAGTTACGAGCAGTACTTC.